Listed here are 6 T cell receptor beta chains from one sample, sequenced in a study of PD-L1 blockade in urothelial cancer. Libraries were prepared by immunoSEQ multiplex PCR; TCRdb keeps only in-frame clonotypes and omits some of them. Among tens of thousands of clones listed, 70% to 85% were seen once. This material consisted of PBMCs, taken around atezolizumab (anti-PD-L1) treatment. The origin of the receptors is a man between 65 and 80 years old with urothelial cancer.

The V gene is TRBV13, the J gene TRBJ1-2, with D possibly TRBD1 on 5 matching bases. This CDR3 contains 13 residues. The V gene lost 5 bases and the J gene lost 2 bases, with 9 bases spanning the gap. CDR1 and CDR2 from the germline V gene are PRHDT and FYEKMQ (reference sequence). CDR3 loop: CASSVTENYGYTF. CDR3 DNA sequence: TGTGCCAGCAGCGTGACAGAAAACTATGGCTACACCTTC.

The chain couples TRBV6-7 to TRBJ1-2; tentatively, D is TRBD1 (6 bases). TRBV6-7 is classed as an ORF, of uncertain function. CDR3 length: 17 amino acids. Trimming shortened V by 7 bases and J by 9 bases, and 30 bases separated the two germline ends. CDR3 nucleotides: TGTGCCAGCACCCCTATAATGAGGGGGGGCGGAGGCCCCTGCTACACCTTC. It codes for CASTPIMRGGGGPCYTF.

V and J are TRBV6-5 and TRBJ1-2; 8 bases agree with TRBD1. This CDR3 is built from 16 residues. Per the germline V gene, CDR1 is MNHEY and CDR2 is SVGAGI. The V segment lost 4 bases and the J segment 3 bases; nucleotides outside the gene matches: 10. In nucleotides, the CDR3 is TGTGCCAGCAGTTTACATACCAGGGGGCGCGACTATGGCTACACCTTC. As protein: CASSLHTRGRDYGYTF.

Concerning this clone: One junction end does not reproduce the germline sequence, and a read error may be involved. This chain connects TRBV7-7 to TRBJ2-5; D is perhaps TRBD2 (6 bases). Germline CDR1 reads SSHAT; CDR2 reads FNYEAQ (reference sequence). This CDR3 has 14 residues. The CDR3 DNA sequence: TGTGCTAGCAGCTTGCGACGGGGAGGAGAGACCCAGTACTTC. Amino acids: CASSLRRGGETQYF.

The V gene is TRBV7-2, the J gene TRBJ2-3; TRBD1 matches at 8 bases. Losses at the gene ends were 5 bases for V and 3 bases for J; bases not matched to a gene: 7. Germline-derived CDR1 and CDR2 are SGHTA and FQGNSA. The CDR3 extends over 15 amino acids. CDR3 sequence (DNA): TGTGCCAGCAGCCAAGGACAGGGAAGAACAGATACGCAGTATTTT. Translating it yields CASSQGQGRTDTQYF. Based on the CDR3 plus reference TRBV7-2 and TRBJ2-3, the full variable domain is GAGVSQSPSNKVTEKGKDVELRCDPISGHTALYWYRQSLGQGLEFLIYFQGNSAPDKSGLPSDRFSAERTGGSVSTLTIQRTQQEDSAVYLCASSQGQGRTDTQYFGPGTRLTVL.

The rearrangement uses TRBV6-1 and TRBJ2-5; D uncertain. This CDR3 contains 13 residues. CDR1 and CDR2 from the germline V gene are MNHNS and SASEGT. DNA for the CDR3: TGTGCGGTACACTTGTCTTCGGGAGAGACCCAGTACTTC. Translating gives CAVHLSSGETQYF.